Ten or more counts support the clone carrying this T cell receptor (beta chain). What it binds is not known. Specified time point: pre-sensitization, week 0. Treatment noted: therapeutic diphenylcyclopropenone sensitization with weekly scalp DPC. Before extraction, the whole blood was not fractionated, and total RNA was taken from it. In the authors' workflow: Sample-level TCR yields exhibited a median of 95,638, with a range of 23,224 to 690,600. TCRdb analysed the RACE reads with MiXCR anew, one entry per CDR3 protein. These V and J calls derive from TCRdb rather than the authors' analysis. Found here are about 68,000 distinct CDR3 sequences, roughly 9.8% of them singletons; the top ten hold roughly 5.3%. This sample was included in a study of human T cells and chemical hapten exposure. Germline V gives CDR1 SGHAT, CDR2 FQDESV (reference sequence). V dropped 3 bases and J dropped 3; count of bases not matched to a gene: 5. The CDR3 contains 14 residues.

Whole-study results and caveats: Counts of TCRs above 1 in 1000 frequency stayed unchanged with DPC sensitization.

This chain uses TRBV11-1 with TRBJ2-7; 7 nucleotides match TRBD2. The sequencing here drew on whole blood, taken in connection with sensitization to the hapten diphenylcyclopropenone (DPC). The TCR originated in a woman between 45 and 60 years old with alopecia areata. Some clones in this sample may be carry-over from other donors' samples. The CDR3 sequence: CASSFGGGNYEQYF. CDR3 nucleotide sequence: TGTGCCAGCAGCTTCGGCGGGGGTAACTACGAGCAGTACTTC.